These 19 T cell receptor beta chains originate from one sample sequenced in a study of T cells in Graves' hyperthyroidism and ophthalmopathy. Researchers took RNA transcripts and amplified the TCR beta CDR3 regions from them. An initial round of RT-PCR targeting the TCR CDR3 relied on the HTBI primer set. Each CDR3 protein gets one entry after TCRdb re-called the multiplex PCR reads with MiXCR. The repertoire consists of 700,000 or so distinct CDR3 sequences, with over 15% occurring once and the leading ten covering under 10%. Sample: blood. The receptors were gathered from a young man with Graves' hyperthyroidism.

This chain connects TRBV29-1 to TRBJ2-1, with a possible D match to TRBD2 (5 bases). The ends were cut back, 5 bases at V and 12 bases at J, with 14 bases in the middle. The CDR3 length is 11 residues. Per the germline V gene, CDR1 is SQVTM and CDR2 is ANQGSEA. The CDR3 loop is CSVPQEAGQFF. CDR3 DNA sequence: TGCAGCGTTCCTCAGGAGGCCGGGCAGTTCTTC.

This clonotype was seen ten or more times. This chain uses TRBV7-2 with TRBJ2-1, with 12 bases matching TRBD2. J lost 7 bases, V lost 6 bases, and 4 bases had no gene match. In germline, CDR1 is SGHTA, CDR2 FQGNSA. The CDR3 is made up of 14 amino acids. The CDR3 sequence is CASRTSGSRNEQFF. The CDR3 coding sequence is TGTGCCAGCAGGACTAGCGGGAGTAGAAATGAGCAGTTCTTC.

CDR3 nucleotide sequence: TGTGCCACCAGCAGGGGACTAGCGGGAGAGAGTAATGAGCAGTTCTTC. Its translation is CATSRGLAGESNEQFF. This chain connects TRBV15 to TRBJ2-1; 14 bases are a match to TRBD2. The CDR3 loop spans 16 amino acids. The V gene end was trimmed by 3 bases and the J gene end by 7 bases; junction bases not matched to a gene: 5. Germline assignment: CDR1 LNHNV and CDR2 YYDKDF (reference sequence).

Only a few counts were recorded for this clonotype. The junction departs from the called germline gene at one end, perhaps through a read error. V is TRBV6-1 and J is TRBJ2-7; 7 bases line up with TRBD1. This CDR3 has 14 residues. CDR1 and CDR2 from the germline V gene are MNHNS and SASEGT. The CDR3 DNA reads TGTGCCAGCAGGGTGGGACAGATATCCTACGAGCAGCACTTC. Amino acids: CASRVGQISYEQHF.

J is TRBJ2-4 and V is TRBV4-2; possibly TRBD2 for D (5 bases). This CDR3 comprises 18 residues. V was clipped by 0 bases and J by 7 bases, with 22 bases between them. Germline CDR1 LGHNA, CDR2 YNFKEQ. CDR3 in amino acids: CASSQDLSMAGEFNIQYF. Here the CDR3 DNA reads TGTGCCAGCAGCCAAGATCTTTCGATGGCCGGGGAGTTTAACATTCAGTACTTC.

The chain recombines TRBV20-1 with TRBJ2-5; possibly TRBD1 or TRBD2 for D (5 bases each). This CDR3 has 16 amino acids. V dropped 0 bases and J dropped 5 bases, with 19 bases sitting between them. Germline lookup yields CDR1 DFQATT and CDR2 SNEGSKA (reference sequence). The CDR3 protein is CSARDLRGGIGETQYF. The CDR3 DNA is TGCAGTGCTAGAGATCTACGTGGGGGAATAGGGGAGACCCAGTACTTC.

This clonotype came up many times. V is TRBV6-2 or TRBV6-3 and J is TRBJ2-7; a possible D gene is TRBD2 (5 bases). Trimming left V 2 bases short and J 6 bases short, with 11 bases between. This CDR3 has 13 amino acids. The germline V gene encodes CDR1 MNHEY and CDR2 SVGEGT. DNA for the CDR3: TGTGCCAGCAGTTACGGCCCGGGGAGCGAGCAGTACTTC. Residues: CASSYGPGSEQYF.

This clonotype appeared many times. The gene calls are TRBV7-9 and TRBJ1-2; D is perhaps TRBD1 (6 bases). Per the germline V gene, CDR1 is SEHNR and CDR2 is FQNEAQ (reference sequence). The CDR3 sequence is 14 residues long. The V gene lost 4 bases and the J gene lost 4 bases, with 13 bases spanning the gap. This chain's CDR3 is CASSSGGAFYGYTF. The CDR3 bases are TGTGCCAGCAGCTCTGGGGGCGCCTTCTATGGCTACACCTTC.

This clonotype was found a few times. Here the CDR3 reads CATSDLGGNEQFF. CDR3 DNA sequence: TGTGCCACCAGTGATTTGGGAGGGAATGAGCAGTTCTTC. This sequence joins TRBV24-1 and TRBJ2-1, with D maybe TRBD2 (6 bases). The CDR3 covers 13 residues. V gave up 0 bases and J gave up 7 bases, with 6 bases separating them. Germline CDR1 KGHDR, CDR2 SFDVKD.

In its sample, this clonotype was seen many times. The gene calls are TRBV28 and TRBJ2-5, with 9 bases lining up with TRBD1. Germline V gene lookup returns CDR1 MDHEN and CDR2 SYDVKM. The CDR3 runs 14 residues. The V gene end was trimmed by 2 bases and the J gene end by 5 bases; junction bases not matched to a gene: 3. CDR3 bases: TGTGCCAGCAGTTTACCGGACAGGGGTGAGACCCAGTACTTC. Encoded protein: CASSLPDRGETQYF.

This clonotype was detected only a few times. The rearrangement uses TRBV19 and TRBJ2-7, with 8 positions matching TRBD1. J was trimmed by 2 bases and V by 2 bases; bases with no gene match: 5. The germline V gene has CDR1 LNHDA and CDR2 SQIVND (reference sequence). The CDR3 sequence is 15 residues long. The CDR3 is CASSIFGQGAYEQYF. DNA for the CDR3: TGTGCCAGTAGTATATTCGGACAGGGCGCCTACGAGCAGTACTTC.

This clonotype was seen at least ten times. The CDR3 nucleotides read TGTGCCAGCAGTTTATTCTCAGGGCTGCGCAATCAGCCCCAGCATTTT. It yields the protein CASSLFSGLRNQPQHF. This sequence joins TRBV28 and TRBJ1-5; maybe TRBD1 (5 bases). Germline V gene lookup returns CDR1 MDHEN and CDR2 SYDVKM. The V gene lost 1 base and the J gene lost 2 bases, with 12 bases spanning the gap. The CDR3 has 16 amino acids.

The chain recombines TRBV28 with TRBJ2-7; D gene uncertain. Germline values: CDR1 MDHEN, CDR2 SYDVKM. This CDR3 region has 11 residues. V gave up 6 bases and J gave up 2 bases, with 5 bases separating them. CDR3 nucleotide sequence: TGTGCCAGCAGAAACACCTACGAGCAGTACTTC. Translated, it gives CASRNTYEQYF.

The V gene is TRBV29-1, the J gene TRBJ2-5; D may be TRBD2 (6 bases). Trimming stripped 2 bases from V and 2 bases from J, with 15 bases between. Germline V gives CDR1 SQVTM, CDR2 ANQGSEA. The CDR3 contains 15 residues. CDR3 DNA sequence: TGCAGCGTTGAAAGGTGGGGGGAGTCACAAGAGACCCAGTACTTC. Encoded protein: CSVERWGESQETQYF. Full variable domain (remainder filled in from reference TRBV29-1 and TRBJ2-5): SAVISQKPSRDICQRGTSLTIQCQVDSQVTMMFWYRQQPGQSLTLIATANQGSEATYESGFVIDKFPISRPNLTFSTLTVSNMSPEDSSIYLCSVERWGESQETQYFGPGTRLLVL.

This clonotype was detected ten times or more. For the CDR3, the DNA is TGTGCCAGCAGTGTTAGCCACAGACACCTTTCTAACTATGGCTACACCTTC. Its protein product is CASSVSHRHLSNYGYTF. This chain connects TRBV2 to TRBJ1-2; D is undetermined. V lost 4 bases and J lost 0, with 18 bases in between. Germline CDR1 reads SNHLY; CDR2 reads FYNNEI. The CDR3 length is 17 residues.

The CDR3 protein is CASSLGLGRGAFF. The CDR3 DNA reads as TGTGCCAGCAGCTTAGGCCTCGGACGCGGAGCTTTCTTT. V gene TRBV11-2 combines with J gene TRBJ1-1; D is unclear. The CDR3 is 13 residues long. V lost 1 base to trimming and J lost 10 bases, with 13 bases between them. The germline CDR1 and CDR2 sequences are SGHAT and FQNNGV. The full variable domain, in which reference TRBV11-2 and TRBJ1-1 provide the parts outside the CDR3, is EAGVAQSPRYKIIEKRQSVAFWCNPISGHATLYWYQQILGQGPKLLIQFQNNGVVDDSQLPKDRFSAERLKGVDSTLKIQPAKLEDSAVYLCASSLGLGRGAFFGQGTRLTVV.

This clonotype showed up just a few times. This chain uses TRBV20-1 with TRBJ2-5, with TRBD1 identical over 7 bases. The germline V gene has CDR1 DFQATT and CDR2 SNEGSKA (reference sequence). V shed 5 bases, J shed 2 bases, and the junction held 5 bases outside the gene matches. This CDR3 region has 13 residues. The CDR3 DNA reads as TGCAGTGCTCATGACAGGGATCAAGAGACCCAGTACTTC. Amino acid sequence: CSAHDRDQETQYF.

There are many counts of this clonotype. This sequence joins TRBV20-1 and TRBJ2-7; D is uncertain. Germline V gene lookup returns CDR1 DFQATT and CDR2 SNEGSKA (reference sequence). The CDR3 runs to 14 residues. Trimming cost V 3 bases and J 0 bases, with 12 bases left between them. This CDR3 reads CSASRAVSSYEQYF. CDR3 DNA sequence: TGCAGTGCTAGTCGGGCCGTGAGCTCCTACGAGCAGTACTTC.

The chain recombines TRBV6-1 with TRBJ2-7, with D perhaps matching TRBD1 or TRBD2 (6 bases each). This CDR3 is 13 amino acids long. Germline V gene sequence: CDR1 MNHNS, CDR2 SASEGT. Between the trimmed V and J ends, which lost 8 bases and 0 bases, there was a span of 11 bases. The CDR3 loop reads CASGPGASYEQYF. In nucleotides, the CDR3 is TGTGCCAGCGGACCGGGGGCCTCCTACGAGCAGTACTTC.